These 18 T cell receptor beta chains were sequenced from one sample in a study of blood T cell repertoires in COVID-19. The table came from immunoSEQ multiplex PCR; TCRdb's copy has only in-frame clones and leaves some out. The data hold 100,000 to 150,000 clones, with about 87% observed a single time. The source material was peripheral blood. Receptors originate from a woman in her sixties with acute or convalescent COVID-19.

The CDR3 DNA reads TGTGCCAGCTCCCGTGACAGGGACCACGGTGAAAAACTGTTTTTT. Translation gives CASSRDRDHGEKLFF. The V gene is TRBV18, the J gene TRBJ1-4; TRBD1 aligns across 7 bases. This CDR3 has 15 residues. Germline values: CDR1 KGHSH, CDR2 LQKENI. Trimming cost V 6 bases and J 7 bases; bases outside gene matches: 11.

The CDR3, as DNA: TGTGCCAGCAGCCCGAACCCGGGCAGGGCTGGCTATGGCTACACCTTC. Its translation: CASSPNPGRAGYGYTF. The chain links TRBV11-1 to TRBJ1-2, with TRBD1 as a possible D gene (5 bases). Germline CDR1 and CDR2: SGHAT and FQDESV (reference sequence). The CDR3 runs 16 residues. V lost 5 bases, J lost 4 bases, and 20 bases lay in between.

The rearrangement links TRBV30 to TRBJ2-2; the D gene is possibly TRBD1 (6 bases). The CDR3 runs to 13 residues. Between the trimmed V and J ends, which lost 0 bases and 5 bases, there was a span of 7 bases. From germline, CDR1 is GTSNPN and CDR2 SVGIG (reference sequence). The CDR3 is CAWSVQGTGELFF. CDR3 nucleotide sequence: TGTGCCTGGAGTGTACAGGGAACCGGGGAGCTGTTTTTT.

The chain is built from TRBV11-2 and TRBJ2-7; D is perhaps TRBD1 (6 bases). CDR1 and CDR2 (germline): SGHAT, FQNNGV. The CDR3 is 13 amino acids. The V gene lost 4 bases and the J gene lost 12 bases, with 19 bases spanning the gap. CDR3 DNA: TGTGCCAGCAGCTCCACACAGGGAAGTAGACTGTACTTC. Amino acid sequence: CASSSTQGSRLYF.

V is TRBV6-5 and J is TRBJ1-5, with TRBD1 matching 8 bases. This CDR3 has 15 residues. The junction had 9 bases not matched to a gene; V was cut back by 4 bases and J by 7 bases. CDR1 MNHEY and CDR2 SVGAGI come from the germline V gene. The CDR3 sequence is CASSSLPGGGQPQHF. In DNA, the CDR3 is TGTGCCAGCAGTTCCCTCCCAGGGGGCGGACAGCCCCAGCATTTT.

This clone occurred a few times. V usage is TRBV28 and J usage is TRBJ1-2; 7 nucleotides agree with TRBD1. Germline V CDR1 and CDR2: MDHEN, SYDVKM. After removal of 7 bases from V and 4 bases from J, the junction contained 9 bases not matched to a gene. The CDR3 loop spans 14 amino acids. CDR3 in DNA: TGTGCCAGCAACCCCGGACAGGTTGGCTATGGCTACACCTTC. Translating gives CASNPGQVGYGYTF.

V gene TRBV28 combines with J gene TRBJ1-4; no reliable D call. Trimming removed 10 bases at V and 8 bases at J, with 14 bases between. Germline assignment: CDR1 MDHEN and CDR2 SYDVKM. The CDR3 loop spans 12 amino acids. CDR3 residues: CATKLGGEKLFF. The CDR3 DNA follows: TGTGCCACCAAGTTGGGAGGGGAAAAACTGTTTTTT.

This sequence joins TRBV7-6 and TRBJ2-1; 9 positions match TRBD1. The germline CDR1 and CDR2 sequences are SGHVS and FNYEAQ. The ends lost 3 bases at V and 2 bases at J; junction bases unmatched: 2. This CDR3 is built from 15 residues. CDR3 nucleotide sequence: TGTGCCAGCAGCTTGGGACAGGGACCCTACAATGAGCAGTTCTTC. Translated, it gives CASSLGQGPYNEQFF.

This chain links TRBV28 with TRBJ1-5; 12 bases align to TRBD1. The CDR3 is made up of 20 amino acids. The junction had 19 bases not matched to a gene; V was cut back by 6 bases and J by 4 bases. CDR1 is MDHEN, CDR2 SYDVKM, per germline. CDR3 in amino acids: CASRFLPGTGGADWNQPQHF. CDR3 sequence (DNA): TGTGCCAGCAGGTTCTTGCCCGGGACAGGGGGCGCCGATTGGAATCAGCCCCAGCATTTT.

The chain recombines TRBV28 with TRBJ1-5, with unresolved D. Germline lookup yields CDR1 MDHEN and CDR2 SYDVKM. Trimming shortened V by 5 bases and J by 4 bases, and 6 bases separated the two germline ends. This CDR3 comprises 12 residues. The CDR3: CASSRHNQPQHF. As DNA, the CDR3 is TGTGCCAGCAGTCGACATAATCAGCCCCAGCATTTT.

The chain recombines TRBV3-1 (or the pseudogene TRBV3-2) with TRBJ1-5; TRBD1 is a possible D gene (5 bases). The V gene's germline CDR1 is LGHDT and CDR2 YNNKEL (reference sequence). V lost 4 bases, J lost 7 bases, and 17 bases lay in between. The CDR3 totals 15 residues. The CDR3 DNA is TGTGCCAGCAGCCCCGGGGGATCACGGGGACAGCCCCAGCATTTT. As protein: CASSPGGSRGQPQHF.

V and J are TRBV19 and TRBJ1-5, with D perhaps matching TRBD1 (5 bases). The CDR3 sequence is 13 residues long. In germline, CDR1 is LNHDA, CDR2 SQIVND (reference sequence). With 7 bases removed from V and 8 bases from J, the gap between germline ends came to 15 bases. CDR3 sequence: CASKGQGFEPQHF. The DNA for the CDR3 is TGTGCCAGTAAGGGGCAGGGTTTTGAGCCCCAGCATTTT.

The chain employs TRBV7-2 and TRBJ1-5; weak D call: TRBD1 (5 bases). The V and J ends lost 2 bases and 3 bases respectively, with 11 bases between them. There are 15 residues in the CDR3. The germline V gene has CDR1 SGHTA and CDR2 FQGNSA. In DNA, the CDR3 is TGTGCCAGCAGCTTACCCGGGGGGTACAATCAGCCCCAGCATTTT. Translation: CASSLPGGYNQPQHF.

The chain employs TRBV5-1 and TRBJ1-5; tentatively, D is TRBD1 (5 bases). The CDR3 is made up of 16 amino acids. The germline V gene has CDR1 SGHRS and CDR2 YFSETQ. Trimming took 1 base from V and 0 from J, leaving 11 bases between them. The chain's CDR3 is CASSLRPGNSNQPQHF. DNA of the CDR3: TGCGCCAGCAGCTTGCGTCCAGGGAATAGCAATCAGCCCCAGCATTTT.

This chain joins TRBV7-9 and TRBJ2-1; D might be TRBD2 (5 bases). Between the trimmed V and J ends, which lost 7 bases and 7 bases, there was a span of 14 bases. CDR3 length: 13 residues. Germline V gene lookup returns CDR1 SEHNR and CDR2 FQNEAQ (reference sequence). The CDR3 loop reads CASTLSGGNEQFF. For the CDR3, the DNA is TGTGCCAGCACCCTAAGCGGAGGTAATGAGCAGTTCTTC.

The J gene is TRBJ2-6, the V gene TRBV7-9, with a weak D call TRBD1 (5 bases). V was pared by 4 bases and J by 2 bases, with 15 bases between. The CDR3 is 17 amino acids. Germline V gene sequence: CDR1 SEHNR, CDR2 FQNEAQ (reference sequence). The CDR3 DNA sequence: TGTGCCAGCAGCTGGCAAACAGGTTTTCCTGGGGCCAACGTCCTGACTTTC. Residues: CASSWQTGFPGANVLTF.

This chain's CDR3 is CASIGSGFEKLFF. The CDR3 nucleotides read TGTGCCAGCATTGGGTCAGGGTTTGAAAAACTGTTTTTT. The rearrangement uses TRBV6-5 and TRBJ1-4, with D maybe TRBD1 (5 bases). CDR1 and CDR2 (germline): MNHEY, SVGAGI. V gave up 7 bases and J gave up 7 bases, with 13 bases separating them. This CDR3 has 13 amino acids.

V gene TRBV5-1 combines with J gene TRBJ2-1; 11 bases are shared with TRBD2. The ends lost 0 bases at V and 2 bases at J; junction bases unmatched: 4. Germline V gives CDR1 SGHRS, CDR2 YFSETQ. This CDR3 is built from 17 residues. This chain's CDR3 is CASSLGTSGYAYNEQFF. CDR3 nucleotides: TGCGCCAGCAGCTTGGGGACTAGCGGGTATGCCTACAATGAGCAGTTCTTC.